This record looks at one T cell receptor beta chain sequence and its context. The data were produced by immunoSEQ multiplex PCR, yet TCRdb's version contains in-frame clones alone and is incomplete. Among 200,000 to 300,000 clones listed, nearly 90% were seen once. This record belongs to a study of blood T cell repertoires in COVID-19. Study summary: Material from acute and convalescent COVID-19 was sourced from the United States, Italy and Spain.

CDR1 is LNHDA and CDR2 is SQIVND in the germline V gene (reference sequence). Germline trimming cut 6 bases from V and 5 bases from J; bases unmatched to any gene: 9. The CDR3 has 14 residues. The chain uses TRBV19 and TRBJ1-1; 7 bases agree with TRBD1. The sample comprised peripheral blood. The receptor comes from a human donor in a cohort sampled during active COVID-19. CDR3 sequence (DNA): TGTGCCAGTAGCCCTCAGACAGGGTGGACTGAAGCTTTCTTT. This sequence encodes CASSPQTGWTEAFF.